This T cell receptor (beta chain) is drawn from a study of blood T cell repertoires in COVID-19. The overall study: Samples representing acute and convalescent COVID-19 were sourced from the United States, Italy and Spain. From T cells, B-cell-depleted T cells, or PBMCs came the material, which was cDNA or gDNA.

Source study methods: How many nucleated cells were present was estimated from reference gene primer amplification. Clones were sequenced by immunoSEQ multiplex PCR, and TCRdb holds only the in-frame ones, with some missing. Clonal size and the V and J genes are those of that table, whereas D and trimming came from the DNA. The data contain roughly 74,000 clones, 84% of them singletons. The CDR3 runs to 16 residues. V lost 4 bases and J 0 bases, leaving 14 bases between the germline ends. Per germline, CDR1 SGHKS and CDR2 YYEKEE (reference sequence). Sequenced: peripheral blood. This clonotype originated in a man aged 70-80 years with acute or convalescent COVID-19. The chain uses TRBV5-5 and TRBJ2-1; the D gene is possibly TRBD2 (5 bases). The CDR3 loop reads CASSPRAVSSYNEQFF. The CDR3, as DNA: TGTGCCAGCAGCCCAAGAGCGGTAAGCTCCTACAATGAGCAGTTCTTC.